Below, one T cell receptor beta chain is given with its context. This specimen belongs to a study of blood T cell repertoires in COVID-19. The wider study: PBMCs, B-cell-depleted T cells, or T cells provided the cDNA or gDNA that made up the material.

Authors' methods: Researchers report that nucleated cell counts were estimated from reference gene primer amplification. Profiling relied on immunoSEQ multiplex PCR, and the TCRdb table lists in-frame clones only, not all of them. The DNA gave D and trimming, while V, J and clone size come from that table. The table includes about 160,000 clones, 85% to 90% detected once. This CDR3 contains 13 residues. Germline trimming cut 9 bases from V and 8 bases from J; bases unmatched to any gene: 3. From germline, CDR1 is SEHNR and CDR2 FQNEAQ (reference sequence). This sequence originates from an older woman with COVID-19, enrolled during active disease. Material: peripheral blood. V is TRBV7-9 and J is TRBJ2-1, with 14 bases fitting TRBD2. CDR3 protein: CARGLAGADEQFF. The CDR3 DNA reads TGTGCCAGGGGACTAGCGGGGGCGGATGAGCAGTTCTTC.